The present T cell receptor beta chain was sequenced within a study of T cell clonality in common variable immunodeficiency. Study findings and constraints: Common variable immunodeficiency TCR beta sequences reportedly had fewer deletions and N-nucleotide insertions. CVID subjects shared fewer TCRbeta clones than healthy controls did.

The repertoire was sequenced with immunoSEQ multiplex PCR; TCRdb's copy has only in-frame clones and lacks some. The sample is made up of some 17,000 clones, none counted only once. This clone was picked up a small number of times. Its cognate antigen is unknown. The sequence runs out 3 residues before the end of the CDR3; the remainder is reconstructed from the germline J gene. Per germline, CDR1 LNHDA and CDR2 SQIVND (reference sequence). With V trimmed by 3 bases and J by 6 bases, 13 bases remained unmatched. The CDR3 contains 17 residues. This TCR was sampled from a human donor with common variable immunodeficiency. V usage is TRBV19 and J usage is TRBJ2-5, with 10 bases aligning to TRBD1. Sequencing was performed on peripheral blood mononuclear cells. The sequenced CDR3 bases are TGTGCCAGTAGTATCCGGACAGGGGGGGATAGCAATCAGACC. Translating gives CASSIRTGGDSNQT. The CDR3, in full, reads CASSIRTGGDSNQTQYF.